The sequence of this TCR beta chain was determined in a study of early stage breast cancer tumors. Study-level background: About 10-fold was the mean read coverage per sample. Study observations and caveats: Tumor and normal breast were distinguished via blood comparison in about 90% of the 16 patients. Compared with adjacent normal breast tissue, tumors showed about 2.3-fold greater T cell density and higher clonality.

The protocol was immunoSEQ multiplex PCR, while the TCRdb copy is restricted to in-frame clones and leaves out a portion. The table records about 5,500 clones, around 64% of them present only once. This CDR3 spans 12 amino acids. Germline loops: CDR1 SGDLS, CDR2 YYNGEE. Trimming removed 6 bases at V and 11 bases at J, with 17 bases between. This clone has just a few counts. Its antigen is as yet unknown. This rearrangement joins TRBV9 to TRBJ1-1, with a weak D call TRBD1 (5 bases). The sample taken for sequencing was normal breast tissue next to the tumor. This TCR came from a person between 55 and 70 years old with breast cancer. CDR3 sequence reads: CASTSRAGGAFF. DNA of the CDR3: TGTGCCAGCACCAGCCGGGCGGGGGGGGCTTTCTTT.